The clone carrying this T cell receptor (beta chain) came up many times. The target antigen is unknown. These data originate in a study of response to subunit inactivated influenza vaccine. General observations from the study: The authors put forward the suggestion that each seasonal influenza vaccination may bring in only a limited number of new T cells.

TCRdb itself ran the RT-PCR reads through MiXCR, one entry per CDR3 protein. This sample has a few hundred thousand distinct CDR3 sequences; 11% to 15% occur once, and the top ten carry more than 9.5%. CDR1 and CDR2 from the germline V gene are SQVTM and ANQGSEA. There are 14 residues in the CDR3. Trimming removed 5 bases at V and 4 bases at J, with 16 bases between. The specimen was PBMCs from blood, collected roughly 12 days after vaccination. The sequence was collected from a man aged 45 to 65 who received an inactivated influenza vaccine. The chain couples TRBV29-1 to TRBJ2-3; a possible D gene is TRBD1 (6 bases). The CDR3 here is CSVSMSGVADTQYF. CDR3 DNA sequence: TGCAGCGTTAGTATGTCAGGGGTGGCAGATACGCAGTATTTT.